This is a list of T cell receptor beta chains from one sample in a study of blood T cell repertoires in COVID-19. Some clones are missing from TCRdb's copy, which holds only in-frame ones; the method was immunoSEQ multiplex PCR. Here the sample spans more than 150,000 clones, approximately 90% being singletons. The sequencing input was peripheral blood. The source is a woman aged 70-85 years with COVID-19, enrolled during active disease. The conserved cysteine and the conserved F or W are not part of the CDR3 here. The order of the fields is clone size, V gene, CDR3 protein. Size is stated for part of the rows, as once, few or many counts, or as a class when the clone is expanded.

abundance: few; v_gene: TRBV2; CDR3aa: ASSVSRGPSH
abundance: -; v_gene: TRBV18; CDR3aa: ASSTGAHDGYT
abundance: -; v_gene: TRBV28; CDR3aa: ASSLSQGPEAF
abundance: -; v_gene: TRBV7-9; CDR3aa: ASSGAKNQPQH
abundance: -; v_gene: TRBV18; CDR3aa: ASSPPGQAPYEQY
abundance: few; v_gene: TRBV9; CDR3aa: ASSVGEGGGVNEQF
abundance: few; v_gene: TRBV5-4; CDR3aa: ASTAGNTGELF
abundance: -; v_gene: TRBV4-1; CDR3aa: ASSQDTGGRGNQPQH
abundance: -; v_gene: TRBV29-1; CDR3aa: SVGETGHNEQF
abundance: -; v_gene: TRBV5-1; CDR3aa: ASSLDGTGGTEAF
abundance: -; v_gene: TRBV6-2/TRBV6-3; CDR3aa: ASIPTGDTEAF
abundance: -; v_gene: TRBV3-1/TRBV3-2; CDR3aa: ASIGTGNTEAF
abundance: -; v_gene: TRBV3-1/TRBV3-2; CDR3aa: ASSQKLSNQPQH
abundance: -; v_gene: TRBV11-2; CDR3aa: ASNIGGLGANTIY
abundance: -; v_gene: TRBV2; CDR3aa: ASTFRGGTGNTIY
abundance: -; v_gene: TRBV19; CDR3aa: ASGNRDGGSYEQY
abundance: -; v_gene: TRBV9; CDR3aa: ASSESGVSYEQY
abundance: -; v_gene: TRBV7-2; CDR3aa: ASIGRANTGELF
abundance: -; v_gene: TRBV18; CDR3aa: ASSPQGQVGEKLF
abundance: -; v_gene: TRBV15; CDR3aa: ATSRDLRYEQY
abundance: -; v_gene: TRBV27; CDR3aa: ASSPRGGGGETQY
abundance: -; v_gene: TRBV4-1; CDR3aa: ASSQDLSLAGGQETQY
abundance: -; v_gene: TRBV14; CDR3aa: ASSQGSRRHEQY